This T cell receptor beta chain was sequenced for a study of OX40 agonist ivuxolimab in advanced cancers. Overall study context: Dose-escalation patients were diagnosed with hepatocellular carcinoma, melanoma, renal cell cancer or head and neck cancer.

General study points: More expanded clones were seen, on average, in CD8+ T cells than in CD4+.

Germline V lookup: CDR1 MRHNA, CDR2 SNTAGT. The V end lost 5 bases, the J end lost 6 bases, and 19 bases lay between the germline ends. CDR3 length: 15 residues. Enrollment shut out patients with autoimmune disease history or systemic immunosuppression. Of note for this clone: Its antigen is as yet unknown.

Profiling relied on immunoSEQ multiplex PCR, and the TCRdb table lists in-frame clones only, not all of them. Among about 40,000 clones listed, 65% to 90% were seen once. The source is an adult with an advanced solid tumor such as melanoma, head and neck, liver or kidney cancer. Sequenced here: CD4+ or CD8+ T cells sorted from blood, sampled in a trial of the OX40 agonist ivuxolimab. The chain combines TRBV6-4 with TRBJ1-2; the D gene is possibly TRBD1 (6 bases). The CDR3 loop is CASSPTGSSGDGYTF. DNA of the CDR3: TGTGCCAGCAGTCCGACAGGCTCATCAGGGGATGGCTACACCTTC.